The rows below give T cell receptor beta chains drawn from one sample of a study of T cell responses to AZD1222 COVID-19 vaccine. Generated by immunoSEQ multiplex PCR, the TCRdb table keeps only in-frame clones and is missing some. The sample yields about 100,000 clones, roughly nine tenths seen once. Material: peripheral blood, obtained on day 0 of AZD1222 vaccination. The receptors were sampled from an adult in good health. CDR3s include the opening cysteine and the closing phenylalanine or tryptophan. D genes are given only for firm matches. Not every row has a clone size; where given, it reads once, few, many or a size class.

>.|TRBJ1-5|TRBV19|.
CASSTGTGSNQPQHF
TGTGCCAGTAGCACTGGGACGGGAAGCAATCAGCCCCAGCATTTT
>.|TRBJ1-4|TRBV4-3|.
CASSQDRNGSPEELFF
TGCGCCAGCAGCCAAGATCGGAACGGAAGCCCCGAAGAACTGTTTTTT
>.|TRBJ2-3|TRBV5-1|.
CASAGGGGDTQYF
TGCGCCAGCGCCGGAGGGGGCGGTGATACGCAGTATTTT
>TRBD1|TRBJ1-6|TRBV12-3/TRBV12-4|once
CASIGTGDSPLHF
TGTGCCAGCATCGGGACAGGGGATTCACCCCTCCACTTT
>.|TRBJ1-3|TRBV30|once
CARGFGNTIYF
TGTGCCCGGGGATTCGGAAACACCATATATTTT
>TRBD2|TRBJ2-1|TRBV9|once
CASSPRSTSGYYNEQFF
TGTGCCAGCAGCCCCAGAAGTACTAGCGGATATTACAATGAGCAGTTCTTC
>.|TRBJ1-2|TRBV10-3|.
CAISETFGVNYGYTF
TGTGCCATCAGTGAAACGTTCGGGGTTAACTATGGCTACACCTTC
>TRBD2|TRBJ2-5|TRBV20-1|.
CSASSKTSSGRMETQYF
TGCAGTGCTAGTTCAAAGACCTCTAGCGGGAGGATGGAGACCCAGTACTTC
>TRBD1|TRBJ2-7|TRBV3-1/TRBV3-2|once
CASSQDWDRGEEQYF
TGTGCCAGCAGCCAAGATTGGGACAGGGGAGAAGAGCAGTACTTC
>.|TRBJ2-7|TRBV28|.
CTSGSSYEQYF
TGTACCAGCGGAAGCTCCTACGAGCAGTACTTC
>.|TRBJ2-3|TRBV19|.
CASSIGGNRDTQYF
TGTGCCAGTAGTATCGGCGGGAACAGGGATACGCAGTATTTT
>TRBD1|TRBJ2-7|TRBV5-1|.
CASSLFTQDRPGEQYF
TGCGCCAGCAGCTTGTTTACCCAGGACAGGCCAGGCGAGCAGTACTTC
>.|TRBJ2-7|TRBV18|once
CASSPPEGADYEQYF
TGTGCCAGCTCACCACCGGAGGGGGCTGACTACGAGCAGTACTTC
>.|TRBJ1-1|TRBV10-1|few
CASSERGNTEAFF
TGCGCCAGCAGTGAGAGGGGGAACACTGAAGCTTTCTTT
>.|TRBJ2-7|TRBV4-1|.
CASSEDGTPSYEQYF
TGCGCCAGCAGCGAAGACGGGACACCCTCCTACGAGCAGTACTTC
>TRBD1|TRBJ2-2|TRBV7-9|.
CASSLGVGRGSTNTGELFF
TGTGCCAGCAGCTTAGGGGTTGGCAGGGGGTCGACGAACACCGGGGAGCTGTTTTTT
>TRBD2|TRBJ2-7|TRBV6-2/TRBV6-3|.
CASSLKREAGYEQYF
TGTGCCAGCAGTTTGAAGCGGGAGGCGGGGTACGAGCAGTACTTC
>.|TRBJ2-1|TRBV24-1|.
CATSDPQGSGNEQFF
TGTGCCACCAGTGATCCCCAGGGGTCGGGCAATGAGCAGTTCTTC
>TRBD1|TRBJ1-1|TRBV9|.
CASSVSGQGVTEAFF
TGTGCCAGCAGCGTATCCGGACAGGGGGTCACTGAAGCTTTCTTT
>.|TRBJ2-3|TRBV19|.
CASSPGRNTQYF
TGTGCCAGTTCCCCGGGCCGTAATACGCAGTATTTT
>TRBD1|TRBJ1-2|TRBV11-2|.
CASSLGQGRYYGYTF
TGTGCCAGCAGCTTAGGACAGGGGCGGTACTATGGCTACACCTTC
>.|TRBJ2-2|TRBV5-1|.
CASSRRTNTGELFF
TGCGCCAGCAGTCGGAGGACAAACACCGGGGAGCTGTTTTTT
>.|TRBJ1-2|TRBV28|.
CASTTGSRGYTF
TGTGCCAGCACTACAGGGTCGCGCGGCTACACCTTC
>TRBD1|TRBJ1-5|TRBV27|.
CASSRVGGTNQPQHF
TGTGCCAGCAGCCGCGTAGGGGGCACCAATCAGCCCCAGCATTTT
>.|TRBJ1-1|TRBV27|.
CASSLLGGGTEAFF
TGTGCCAGCAGTTTATTGGGGGGTGGGACTGAAGCTTTCTTT
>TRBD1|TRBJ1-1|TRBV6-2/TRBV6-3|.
CASSYTPGTGTRGEAFF
TGTGCCAGCAGTTACACGCCCGGGACAGGGACCCGGGGTGAAGCTTTCTTT
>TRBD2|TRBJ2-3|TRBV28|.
CASSLFGGRRDTQYF
TGTGCCAGCAGTTTATTCGGCGGGAGACGGGATACGCAGTATTTT
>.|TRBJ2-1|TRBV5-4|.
CASSLAGISYNEQFF
TGTGCCAGCAGCTTGGCAGGGATCTCCTACAATGAGCAGTTCTTC
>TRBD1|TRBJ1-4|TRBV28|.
CASSSRDRVATNEKLFF
TGTGCCAGCAGTTCCCGGGACAGGGTTGCAACTAATGAAAAACTGTTTTTT
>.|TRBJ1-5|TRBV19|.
CASSSNKDQPQHF
TGTGCCAGTAGTAGCAACAAGGATCAGCCCCAGCATTTT
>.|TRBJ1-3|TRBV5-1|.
CASSLGSSGNTIYF
TGCGCCAGCAGCTTGGGGAGCTCTGGAAACACCATATATTTT
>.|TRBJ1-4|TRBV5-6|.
CASSLGWDEKLFF
TGTGCCAGCAGCTTGGGGTGGGATGAAAAACTGTTTTTT
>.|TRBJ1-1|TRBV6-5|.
CASSLYGVNTEAFF
TGTGCCAGCAGTCTTTATGGGGTGAACACTGAAGCTTTCTTT
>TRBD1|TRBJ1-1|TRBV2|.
CASTGTGRSTEAFF
TGTGCCAGCACTGGGACAGGAAGGAGCACTGAAGCTTTCTTT
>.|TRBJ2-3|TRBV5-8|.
CASSVWGTADTQYF
TGTGCCAGCAGCGTGTGGGGCACAGCAGATACGCAGTATTTT
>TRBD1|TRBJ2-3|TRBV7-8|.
CASRRLRTGGSDTQYF
TGTGCCAGCAGGCGTCTTAGGACAGGGGGCTCGGATACGCAGTATTTT
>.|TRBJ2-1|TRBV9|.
CASSVLWDSGHNEQFF
TGTGCCAGCAGCGTACTCTGGGATTCGGGTCACAATGAGCAGTTCTTC
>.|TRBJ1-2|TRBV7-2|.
CASTSGGYNYGYTF
TGTGCCAGCACTAGCGGGGGGTACAACTATGGCTACACCTTC
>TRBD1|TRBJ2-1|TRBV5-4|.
CASSLGGTGDNEQFF
TGTGCCAGCAGCCTGGGGGGGACAGGGGACAATGAGCAGTTCTTC
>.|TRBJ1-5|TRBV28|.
CASSLSGRVKPQHF
TGTGCCAGCAGTTTATCGGGGCGAGTTAAGCCCCAGCATTTT
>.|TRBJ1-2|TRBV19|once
CASSIGGRGYTF
TGTGCCAGTAGTATTGGGGGACGGGGCTACACCTTC
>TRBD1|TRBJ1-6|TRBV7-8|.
CASSLWDREESSPLHF
TGTGCCAGCAGCTTATGGGACAGGGAGGAGAGTTCACCCCTCCACTTT
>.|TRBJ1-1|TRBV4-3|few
CASSHSLEGTEAFF
TGCGCCAGCAGCCATTCACTCGAGGGAACTGAAGCTTTCTTT
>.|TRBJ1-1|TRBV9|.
CASSVKGTDTEAFF
TGTGCCAGCAGCGTAAAGGGGACGGACACTGAAGCTTTCTTT
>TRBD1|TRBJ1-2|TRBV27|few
CASRVTGGGYTF
TGTGCCAGCAGAGTGACAGGGGGTGGCTACACCTTC
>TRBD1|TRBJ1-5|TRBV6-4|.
CASSEGTGPNQPQHF
TGTGCCAGCAGTGAAGGGACAGGGCCGAATCAGCCCCAGCATTTT
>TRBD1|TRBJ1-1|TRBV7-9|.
CASSPGQGALNTEAFF
TGTGCCAGCAGCCCGGGACAGGGGGCTTTGAACACTGAAGCTTTCTTT
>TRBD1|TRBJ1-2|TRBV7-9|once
CASSSDRGGDGYTF
TGTGCCAGCAGCTCGGACAGGGGAGGCGATGGCTACACCTTC
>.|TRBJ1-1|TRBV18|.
CASSPQNRVVRNTEAFF
TGTGCCAGCTCACCACAGAACAGGGTTGTAAGGAACACTGAAGCTTTCTTT
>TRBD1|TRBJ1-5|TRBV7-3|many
CASSSPPGQGGNQPQHF
TGTGCCAGCAGCTCCCCTCCGGGACAGGGAGGAAATCAGCCCCAGCATTTT
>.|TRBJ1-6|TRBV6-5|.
CASSYGGANNSPLHF
TGTGCCAGCAGTTACGGCGGGGCCAATAATTCACCCCTCCACTTT
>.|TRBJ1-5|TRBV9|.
CASSAQASNQPQHF
TGTGCCAGCAGCGCACAGGCTAGCAATCAGCCCCAGCATTTT
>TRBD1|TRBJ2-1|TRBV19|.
CASSIGGTGNYEQFF
TGTGCCAGTAGTATAGGTGGGACAGGGAACTATGAGCAGTTCTTC
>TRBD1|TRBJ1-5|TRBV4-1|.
CASSSGQIFSNQPQHF
TGCGCCAGCAGCTCGGGACAGATTTTCAGCAATCAGCCCCAGCATTTT
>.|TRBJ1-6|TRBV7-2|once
CASSVRGRNRNSPLHF
TGTGCCAGCAGCGTACGGGGGAGGAATAGGAATTCACCCCTCCACTTT
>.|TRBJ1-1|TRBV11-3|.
CASVWDGRSGNTEAFF
TGTGCCAGCGTGTGGGACGGACGATCAGGAAACACTGAAGCTTTCTTT
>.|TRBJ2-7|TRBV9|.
CASSPFPGSYEQYF
TGTGCCAGCAGCCCCTTCCCGGGATCCTACGAGCAGTACTTC
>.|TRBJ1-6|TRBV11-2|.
CASSLGGRAAFSPLHF
TGTGCCAGCAGCTTAGGGGGACGGGCGGCGTTCTCACCCCTCCACTTT
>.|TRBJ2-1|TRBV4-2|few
CASSQGGPREEQFF
TGTGCCAGCAGCCAAGGTGGCCCCCGGGAGGAGCAGTTCTTC
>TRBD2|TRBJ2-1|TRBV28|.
CASSLFGRGNEQFF
TGTGCCAGCAGTTTATTCGGGAGGGGGAATGAGCAGTTCTTC